The 11 T cell receptor beta chains below come from one sample, sequenced in a study of blood T cell repertoires in COVID-19. Here immunoSEQ multiplex PCR was the method, and the copy in TCRdb shows in-frame clones only, minus some. Found here are nearly 55,000 clones, approximately 90% of them singletons; the top ten hold around 7.2%. The sequenced sample consisted of peripheral blood. The receptors here all came from a woman aged 60-70 years with active or convalescent COVID-19.

The V call is TRBV4-1, the J call TRBJ2-2, with TRBD1 as a possible D gene (6 bases). CDR1 and CDR2 from the germline V gene are MGHRA and YSYEKL. Trimming pared 6 bases from V and 3 bases from J, leaving 8 bases between. The CDR3 is 13 residues long. The CDR3: CASSDRYTGELFF. The DNA of the CDR3 is TGCGCCAGCAGTGACAGGTACACCGGGGAGCTGTTTTTT.

This rearrangement joins TRBV28 to TRBJ1-6; 7 bases are a match to TRBD1. The length of the CDR3 is 15 residues. Germline trimming cut 1 base from V and 6 bases from J; bases unmatched to any gene: 3. Germline values: CDR1 MDHEN, CDR2 SYDVKM. This CDR3 is CASSLLDRANSPLHF. The CDR3 DNA sequence: TGTGCCAGCAGTTTATTAGACAGGGCTAATTCACCCCTCCACTTT.

The genes are TRBV7-2 and TRBJ1-1; D remains ambiguous. CDR3 length: 13 amino acids. Germline assignment: CDR1 SGHTA and CDR2 FQGNSA. Trimming pared 2 bases from V and 3 bases from J, leaving 7 bases between. CDR3 loop: CASSLNSDTEAFF. The CDR3 nucleotides read TGTGCCAGCAGCTTAAACAGTGACACTGAAGCTTTCTTT. Full variable domain (outside the CDR3, taken from reference TRBV7-2 and TRBJ1-1): GAGVSQSPSNKVTEKGKDVELRCDPISGHTALYWYRQSLGQGLEFLIYFQGNSAPDKSGLPSDRFSAERTGGSVSTLTIQRTQQEDSAVYLCASSLNSDTEAFFGQGTRLTVV.

The V and J genes are TRBV28 and TRBJ1-5; no firm D call. The germline V gene has CDR1 MDHEN and CDR2 SYDVKM. This CDR3 is built from 15 residues. Trimming pared 2 bases from V and 9 bases from J, leaving 17 bases between. CDR3 nucleotides: TGTGCCAGCAGTTTAAGCGGCCCGGCGGGCCGGCCCCAGCATTTT. Amino acids: CASSLSGPAGRPQHF.

This chain joins TRBV5-1 and TRBJ1-5; a possible D gene is TRBD1 (6 bases). The germline V and J ends were trimmed by 4 bases and 0 bases, with 14 bases remaining between them. Germline V lookup: CDR1 SGHRS, CDR2 YFSETQ. This CDR3 has 16 residues. This CDR3 reads CASSPQGPNSNQPQHF. Here the CDR3 DNA reads TGCGCCAGCAGCCCGCAGGGGCCTAATAGCAATCAGCCCCAGCATTTT.

The gene calls are TRBV20-1 and TRBJ2-2, with TRBD1 matching over 9 bases. The J segment lost 6 bases and the V segment lost 3 bases, leaving 8 bases of the junction unmatched. The CDR3 length is 15 residues. The germline gives CDR1 DFQATT, CDR2 SNEGSKA (reference sequence). In nucleotides, the CDR3 is TGCAGTGCTAGTAGGGGGACAGGGTACGCCGGGGAGCTGTTTTTT. Its protein is CSASRGTGYAGELFF.

This clone was counted once. This sequence joins TRBV3-1 (or the pseudogene TRBV3-2) and TRBJ2-2; D is undetermined. Per germline, CDR1 LGHDT and CDR2 YNNKEL (reference sequence). The V end was cut by 4 bases, the J end by 4 bases, with 13 bases between. CDR3 length: 15 residues. DNA for the CDR3: TGTGCCAGCAGCCCCTACGACACCGCCACCGGGGAGCTGTTTTTT. It is translated as CASSPYDTATGELFF.

V and J are TRBV28 and TRBJ2-7; TRBD1 aligns across 11 bases. The J segment lost 6 bases and the V segment lost 0 bases, leaving 10 bases of the junction unmatched. The CDR3 contains 17 residues. Germline values: CDR1 MDHEN, CDR2 SYDVKM. The CDR3 region is CASSLWGLDRGPGEQYF. The CDR3 DNA sequence: TGTGCCAGCAGTTTATGGGGGCTGGACAGGGGGCCGGGCGAGCAGTACTTC.

The J gene is TRBJ1-2, the V gene TRBV6-1; 7 positions match TRBD1. Germline lookup yields CDR1 MNHNS and CDR2 SASEGT. The CDR3 length is 13 residues. V dropped 6 bases and J dropped 7; count of bases not matched to a gene: 8. DNA of the CDR3: TGTGCCAGCAGCCCAGACAGGGAGTCTGGCTACACCTTC. Its protein is CASSPDRESGYTF.

The rearrangement joins TRBV28 to TRBJ2-4, with 11 bases aligning to TRBD2. In germline, CDR1 is MDHEN, CDR2 SYDVKM. The CDR3 has 15 residues. Germline trimming cut 3 bases from V and 7 bases from J; bases unmatched to any gene: 5. The CDR3 sequence is CASSLGGTSGNIQYF. CDR3 bases: TGTGCCAGCAGTTTGGGGGGGACTAGCGGCAACATTCAGTACTTC.

The V and J genes are TRBV10-3 and TRBJ1-4; D gene uncertain. Germline assignment: CDR1 ENHRY and CDR2 SYGVKD. V was shortened by 3 bases and J by 4 bases, with 9 bases between the two germline ends. This CDR3 contains 14 residues. CDR3 sequence reads: CAISDRTGNEKLFF. The CDR3 coding sequence is TGTGCCATCAGTGACAGAACGGGTAATGAAAAACTGTTTTTT.